Each of the 10 T cell receptor beta chains below was sequenced from the same sample in a study of T-cell memory formation after mild COVID-19. TCRdb reprocessed the 5' RACE reads with MiXCR, giving one entry per CDR3 protein. The sample shows about 560,000 distinct CDR3 sequences, roughly 22% of them seen only once. Specimen: PBMCs or a T cell subset sorted from them (not recorded which). The source is an adult woman who had mild COVID-19 (a few samples of this study predate the infection). Cell type and time point are not known.

This clonotype was counted only a few times. The chain links TRBV7-3 to TRBJ2-1; 9 nucleotides match TRBD2. V lost 1 base and J lost 1; bases outside the gene matches: 8. Looked up from germline, CDR1 is SGHTA and CDR2 is FQGTGA. The CDR3 is made up of 18 amino acids. CDR3 in amino acids: CASSLMWREGRSYNEQFF. CDR3 sequence (DNA): TGTGCCAGCAGCTTAATGTGGCGGGAGGGCCGGTCCTACAATGAGCAGTTCTTC.

The chain carries TRBV6-1 and TRBJ2-7, with no clear D. Germline V gene lookup returns CDR1 MNHNS and CDR2 SASEGT. The CDR3 runs to 11 residues. Trimming took off 8 bases at V and 6 bases at J, with 11 bases between the two ends. The CDR3 loop is CASYDLAEQYF. As DNA, the CDR3 is TGTGCCAGCTACGATCTCGCCGAGCAGTACTTC.

In its sample, this clonotype was seen a few times. The chain recombines TRBV4-1 with TRBJ2-1; TRBD1 is a possible D gene (5 bases). V was clipped by 0 bases and J by 2 bases, with 11 bases between them. The CDR3 has 16 amino acids. Germline CDR1 MGHRA, CDR2 YSYEKL. CDR3 DNA: TGCGCCAGCAGCCAAGATGTGGGGCCGACCTACAATGAGCAGTTCTTC. Translating it yields CASSQDVGPTYNEQFF.

This clonotype was observed a handful of times. The chain is built from TRBV7-8 and TRBJ2-7, with 8 bases aligning to TRBD1. Germline V gene sequence: CDR1 SGHVS, CDR2 FQNEAQ. The junction had 9 bases not matched to a gene; V was cut back by 1 base and J by 4 bases. The CDR3 runs 16 residues. The CDR3 bases are TGTGCCAGCAGCTTAGGGGAGTGGCAGGGGGCTTACGAGCAGTACTTC. Its protein product is CASSLGEWQGAYEQYF. Based on the CDR3 plus reference TRBV7-8 and TRBJ2-7, the full variable domain is GAGVSQSPRYKVAKRGQDVALRCDPISGHVSLFWYQQALGQGPEFLTYFQNEAQLDKSGLPSDRFFAERPEGSVSTLKIQRTQQEDSAVYLCASSLGEWQGAYEQYFGPGTRLTVT.

V usage is TRBV9 and J usage is TRBJ1-1, with 7 bases matching TRBD1. From germline, CDR1 is SGDLS and CDR2 YYNGEE. This CDR3 region has 14 residues. V gave up 3 bases and J gave up 2 bases; unmatched junction bases: 4. In nucleotides, the CDR3 is TGTGCCAGCAGCGATAGACAGGGAAACACTGAAGCTTTCTTT. The encoded protein is CASSDRQGNTEAFF.

This chain uses TRBV20-1 with TRBJ1-3; D not certain. The CDR3 runs to 12 residues. V was shortened by 3 bases and J by 0 bases, with 3 bases between the two germline ends. From germline, CDR1 is DFQATT and CDR2 SNEGSKA (reference sequence). In DNA, the CDR3 is TGCAGTGCTAGGAACTCTGGAAACACCATATATTTT. Its translation: CSARNSGNTIYF.

This chain connects TRBV10-3 to TRBJ2-3, with 8 nucleotides matching TRBD2. V shed 10 bases and J 0 bases; nucleotides not matched to a gene: 9. CDR3 length: 15 amino acids. The germline gives CDR1 ENHRY, CDR2 SYGVKD. The DNA for the CDR3 is TGTGCCACCACTAGGAGCGGGGGAAGCACAGATACGCAGTATTTT. Amino acids: CATTRSGGSTDTQYF.

The rearrangement links TRBV24-1 to TRBJ1-4, with 7 bases fitting TRBD1. The J segment lost 3 bases and the V segment lost 2 bases, leaving 5 bases of the junction unmatched. CDR1 and CDR2 (germline): KGHDR, SFDVKD. CDR3 length: 16 amino acids. The CDR3 is CATSDSSGTANEKLFF. In nucleotides, the CDR3 is TGTGCCACCAGTGATTCGTCCGGGACAGCTAATGAAAAACTGTTTTTT.

The chain has TRBV29-1 and TRBJ1-1, with D unresolved. V lost 5 bases to trimming and J lost 1 base, with 11 bases between them. In germline, CDR1 is SQVTM, CDR2 ANQGSEA. The CDR3 runs 13 residues. Here the CDR3 reads CSVPVLRNTEAFF. The CDR3 DNA reads TGCAGCGTTCCCGTTCTACGGAACACTGAAGCTTTCTTT.

This clonotype came up a few times. The chain employs TRBV5-5 and TRBJ2-4, with 8 bases fitting TRBD1. V was clipped by 2 bases and J by 4 bases; unmatched bases: 5. The CDR3 totals 15 residues. Germline lookup yields CDR1 SGHKS and CDR2 YYEKEE (reference sequence). The CDR3 nucleotides are TGTGCCAGCAGCTTCGGGCAGGGGGCAAAAAACATTCAGTACTTC. Residues: CASSFGQGAKNIQYF.